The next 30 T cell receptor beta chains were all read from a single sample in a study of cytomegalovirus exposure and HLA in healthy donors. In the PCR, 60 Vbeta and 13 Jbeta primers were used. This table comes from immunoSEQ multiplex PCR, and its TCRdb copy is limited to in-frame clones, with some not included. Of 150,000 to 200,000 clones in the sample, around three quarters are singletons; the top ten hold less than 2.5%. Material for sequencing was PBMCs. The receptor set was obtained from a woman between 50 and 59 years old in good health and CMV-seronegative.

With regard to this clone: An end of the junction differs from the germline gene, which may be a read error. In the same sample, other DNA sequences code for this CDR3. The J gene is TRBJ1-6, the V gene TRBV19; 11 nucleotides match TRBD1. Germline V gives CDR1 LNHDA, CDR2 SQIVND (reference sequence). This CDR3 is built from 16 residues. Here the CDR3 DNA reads TGTGCCAGTAGTACCGGACAGGGGGCCAATAATTCCCCCCTCCACTTT. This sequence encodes CASSTGQGANNSPLHF.

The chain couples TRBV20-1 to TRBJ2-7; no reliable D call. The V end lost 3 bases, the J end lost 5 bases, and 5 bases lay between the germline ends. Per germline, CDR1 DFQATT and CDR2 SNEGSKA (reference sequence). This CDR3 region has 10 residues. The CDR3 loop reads CSASHHEQYF. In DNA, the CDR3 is TGCAGTGCTAGCCATCACGAGCAGTACTTC.

CDR3 DNA: TGTGCCAGCGGGAGCCGGGACACAAATCAGCCCCAGCATTTT. Protein: CASGSRDTNQPQHF. V gene TRBV27 combines with J gene TRBJ1-5; a weak D match, TRBD1 (6 bases). Per the germline V gene, CDR1 is MNHEY and CDR2 is SMNVEV (reference sequence). The CDR3 spans 14 residues. The ends were cut back, 8 bases at V and 4 bases at J, with 15 bases in the middle.

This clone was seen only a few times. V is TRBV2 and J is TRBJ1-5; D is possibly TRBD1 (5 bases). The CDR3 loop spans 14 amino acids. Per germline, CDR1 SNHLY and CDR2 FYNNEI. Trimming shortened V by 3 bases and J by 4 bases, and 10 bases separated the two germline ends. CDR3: CASSDIQGNQPQHF. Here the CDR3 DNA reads TGTGCCAGCAGTGATATCCAGGGAAATCAGCCCCAGCATTTT.

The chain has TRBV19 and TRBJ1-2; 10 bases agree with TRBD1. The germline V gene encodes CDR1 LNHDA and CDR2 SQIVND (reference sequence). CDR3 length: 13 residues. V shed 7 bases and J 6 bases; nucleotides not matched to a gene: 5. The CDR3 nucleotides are TGTGCCAGTAAAGGACAGGGGGGGAATGGCTACACCTTC. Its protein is CASKGQGGNGYTF.

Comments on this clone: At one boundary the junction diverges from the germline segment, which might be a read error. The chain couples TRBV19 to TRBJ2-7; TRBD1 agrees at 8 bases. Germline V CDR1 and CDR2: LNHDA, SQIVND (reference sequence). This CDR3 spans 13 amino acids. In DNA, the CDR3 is TGTGCCAGTAGTGAATCCGGACAGGGCCTACTTTCGTTC. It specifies CASSESGQGLLSF.

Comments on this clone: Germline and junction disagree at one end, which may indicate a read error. Written as DNA, the CDR3 is TGTGCCAGCAGGGAAGGGAGTTCACCCCTCCACTTT. It codes for CASREGSSPLHF. This chain joins TRBV2 and TRBJ1-6; D call uncertain. The CDR3 has 12 amino acids. The V gene's germline CDR1 is SNHLY and CDR2 FYNNEI.

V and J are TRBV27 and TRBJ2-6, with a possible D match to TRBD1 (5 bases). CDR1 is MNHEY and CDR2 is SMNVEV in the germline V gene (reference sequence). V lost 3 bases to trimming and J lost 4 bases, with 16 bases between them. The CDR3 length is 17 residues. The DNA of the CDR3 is TGTGCCAGCAGTTTTACAGGTGGCTTGGGGGGGGCCAACGTCCTGACTTTC. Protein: CASSFTGGLGGANVLTF.

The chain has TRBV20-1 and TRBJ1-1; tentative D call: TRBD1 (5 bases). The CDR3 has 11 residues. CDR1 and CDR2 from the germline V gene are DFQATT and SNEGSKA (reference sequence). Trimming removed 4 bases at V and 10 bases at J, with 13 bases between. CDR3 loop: CSAIYTGGAFF. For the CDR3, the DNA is TGCAGTGCTATTTATACGGGGGGAGCTTTCTTT.

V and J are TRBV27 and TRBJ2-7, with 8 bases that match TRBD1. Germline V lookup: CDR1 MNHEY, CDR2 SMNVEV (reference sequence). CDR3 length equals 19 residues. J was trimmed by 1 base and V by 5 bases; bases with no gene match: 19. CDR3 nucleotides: TGTGCCAGCAGTATAAAACCGAAAAACGGACAGGGTAGATCCTACGAGCAGTACTTC. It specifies CASSIKPKNGQGRSYEQYF.

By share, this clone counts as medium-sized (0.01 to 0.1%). Here the CDR3 DNA reads TGTGCCAGCACCCAAGCCGAGACAGGGGGGAAGAGAGCTTTCTTT. It is translated as CASTQAETGGKRAFF. This rearrangement joins TRBV6-1 to TRBJ1-1, with 9 bases lining up with TRBD1. Looked up from germline, CDR1 is MNHNS and CDR2 is SASEGT. The CDR3 spans 15 residues. The junction had 16 bases not matched to a gene; V was cut back by 7 bases and J by 10 bases.

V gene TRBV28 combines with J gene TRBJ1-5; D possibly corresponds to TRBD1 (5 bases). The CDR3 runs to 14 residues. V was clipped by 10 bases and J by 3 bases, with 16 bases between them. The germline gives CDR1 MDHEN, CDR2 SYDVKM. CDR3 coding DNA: TGTGCCATTGGGGACGGGGGGAACAATCAGCCCCAGCATTTT. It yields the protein CAIGDGGNNQPQHF.

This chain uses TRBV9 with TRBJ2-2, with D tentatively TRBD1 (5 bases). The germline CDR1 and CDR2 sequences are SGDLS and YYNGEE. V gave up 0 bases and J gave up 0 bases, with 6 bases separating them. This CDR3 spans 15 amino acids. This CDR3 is CASSVGGANTGELFF. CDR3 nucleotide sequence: TGTGCCAGCAGCGTAGGGGGCGCGAACACCGGGGAGCTGTTTTTT.

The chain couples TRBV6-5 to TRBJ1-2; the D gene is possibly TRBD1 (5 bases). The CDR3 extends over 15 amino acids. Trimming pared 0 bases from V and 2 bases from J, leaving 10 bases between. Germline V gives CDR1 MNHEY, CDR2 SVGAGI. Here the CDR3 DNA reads TGTGCCAGCAGTTACTCTGGACACAAAAACTATGGCTACACCTTC. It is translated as CASSYSGHKNYGYTF.

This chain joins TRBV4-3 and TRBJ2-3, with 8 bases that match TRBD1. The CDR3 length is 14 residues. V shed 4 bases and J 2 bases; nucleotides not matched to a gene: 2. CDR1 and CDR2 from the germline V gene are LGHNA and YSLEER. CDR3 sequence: CASSRQGYTDTQYF. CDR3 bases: TGCGCCAGCAGCCGACAGGGGTACACAGATACGCAGTATTTT.

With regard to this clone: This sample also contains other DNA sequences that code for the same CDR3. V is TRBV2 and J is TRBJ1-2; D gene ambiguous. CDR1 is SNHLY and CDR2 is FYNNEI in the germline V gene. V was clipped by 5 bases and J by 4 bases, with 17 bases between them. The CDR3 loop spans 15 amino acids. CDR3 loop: CASSLTRGLGYGYTF. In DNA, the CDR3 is TGTGCCAGCAGTTTAACCCGAGGGTTGGGCTATGGCTACACCTTC. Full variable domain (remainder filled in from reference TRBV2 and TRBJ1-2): EPEVTQTPSHQVTQMGQEVILRCVPISNHLYFYWYRQILGQKVEFLVSFYNNEISEKSEIFDDQFSVERPDGSNFTLKIRSTKLEDSAMYFCASSLTRGLGYGYTFGSGTRLTVV.

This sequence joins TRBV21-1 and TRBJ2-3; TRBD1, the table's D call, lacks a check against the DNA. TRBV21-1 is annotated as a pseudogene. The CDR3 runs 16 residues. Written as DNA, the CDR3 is TGTGCCAGCAGCAATAAAGACAGTCCTAGCACAGATACGCAGTATTTT. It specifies CASSNKDSPSTDTQYF.

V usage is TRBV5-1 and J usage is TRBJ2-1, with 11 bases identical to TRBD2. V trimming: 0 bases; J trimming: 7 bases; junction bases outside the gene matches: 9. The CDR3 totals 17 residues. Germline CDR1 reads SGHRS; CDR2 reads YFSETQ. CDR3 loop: CASSLEGSGRAGNEQFF. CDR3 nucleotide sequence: TGCGCCAGCAGCTTGGAGGGTAGCGGGAGGGCTGGAAATGAGCAGTTCTTC. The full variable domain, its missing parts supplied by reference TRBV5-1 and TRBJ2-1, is KAGVTQTPRYLIKTRGQQVTLSCSPISGHRSVSWYQQTPGQGLQFLFEYFSETQRNKGNFPGRFSGRQFSNSRSEMNVSTLELGDSALYLCASSLEGSGRAGNEQFFGPGTRLTVL.

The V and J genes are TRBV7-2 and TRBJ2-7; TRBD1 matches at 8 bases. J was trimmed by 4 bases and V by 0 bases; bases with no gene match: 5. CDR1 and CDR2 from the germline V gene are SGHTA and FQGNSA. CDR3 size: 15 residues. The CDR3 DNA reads TGTGCCAGCAGCTTAGCACAGGGGGTTTTTTACGAGCAGTACTTC. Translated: CASSLAQGVFYEQYF. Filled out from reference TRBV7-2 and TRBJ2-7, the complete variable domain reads GAGVSQSPSNKVTEKGKDVELRCDPISGHTALYWYRQSLGQGLEFLIYFQGNSAPDKSGLPSDRFSAERTGGSVSTLTIQRTQQEDSAVYLCASSLAQGVFYEQYFGPGTRLTVT.

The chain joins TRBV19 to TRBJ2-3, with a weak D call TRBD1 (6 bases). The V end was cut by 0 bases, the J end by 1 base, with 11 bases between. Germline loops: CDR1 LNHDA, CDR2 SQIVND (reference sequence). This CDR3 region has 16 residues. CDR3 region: CASSIDRGLGTDTQYF. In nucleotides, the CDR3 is TGTGCCAGTAGTATAGACAGGGGTCTCGGCACAGATACGCAGTATTTT. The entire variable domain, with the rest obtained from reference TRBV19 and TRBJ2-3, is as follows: DGGITQSPKYLFRKEGQNVTLSCEQNLNHDAMYWYRQDPGQGLRLIYYSQIVNDFQKGDIAEGYSVSREKKESFPLTVTSAQKNPTAFYLCASSIDRGLGTDTQYFGPGTRLTVL.

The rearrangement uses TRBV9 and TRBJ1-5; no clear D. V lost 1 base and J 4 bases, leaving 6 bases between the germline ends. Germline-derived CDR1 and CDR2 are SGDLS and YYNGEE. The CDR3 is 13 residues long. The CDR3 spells CASSVSDNQPQHF. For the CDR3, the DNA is TGTGCCAGCAGCGTATCAGATAATCAGCCCCAGCATTTT.

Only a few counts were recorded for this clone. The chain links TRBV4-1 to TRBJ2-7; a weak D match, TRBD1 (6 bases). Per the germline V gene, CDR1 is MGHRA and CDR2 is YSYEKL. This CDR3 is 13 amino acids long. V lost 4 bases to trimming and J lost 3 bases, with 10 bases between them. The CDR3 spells CASSLGDIYEQYF. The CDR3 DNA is TGCGCCAGCAGCCTCGGGGACATCTACGAGCAGTACTTC.

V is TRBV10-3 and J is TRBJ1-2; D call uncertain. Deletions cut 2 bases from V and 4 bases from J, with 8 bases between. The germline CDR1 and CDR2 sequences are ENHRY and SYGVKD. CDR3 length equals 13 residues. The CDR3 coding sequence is TGTGCCATCAGTGAGCGGTCTGGCTATGGCTACACCTTC. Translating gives CAISERSGYGYTF.

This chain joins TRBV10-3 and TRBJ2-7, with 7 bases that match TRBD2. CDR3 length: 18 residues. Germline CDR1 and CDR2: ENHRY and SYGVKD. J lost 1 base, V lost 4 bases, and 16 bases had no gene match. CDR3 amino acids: CAISAGALAEPVSYEQYF. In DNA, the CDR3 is TGTGCCATCAGTGCTGGGGCGCTAGCGGAGCCCGTGTCCTACGAGCAGTACTTC.

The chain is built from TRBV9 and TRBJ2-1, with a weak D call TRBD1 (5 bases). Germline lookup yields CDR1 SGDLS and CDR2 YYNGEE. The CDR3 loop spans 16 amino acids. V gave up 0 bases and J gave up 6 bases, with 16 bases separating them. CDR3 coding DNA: TGTGCCAGCAGCGTAGGTTGGGCAGGGTTCGCCAATGAGCAGTTCTTC. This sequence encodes CASSVGWAGFANEQFF.

The CDR3, as DNA: TGTGCCAGCAGTTACCAATTGAATTCGGGAGGAGAGACCCAGTACTTC. Protein product: CASSYQLNSGGETQYF. The rearrangement joins TRBV6-5 to TRBJ2-5; 7 bases fit TRBD2. This CDR3 has 16 amino acids. Germline trimming cut 2 bases from V and 4 bases from J; bases unmatched to any gene: 10. CDR1 and CDR2 (germline): MNHEY, SVGAGI.

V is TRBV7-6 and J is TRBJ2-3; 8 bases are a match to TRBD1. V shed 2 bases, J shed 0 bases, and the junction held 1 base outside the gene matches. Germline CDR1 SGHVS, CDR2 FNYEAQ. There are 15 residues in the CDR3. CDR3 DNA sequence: TGTGCCAGCAGCTTAAGGACAGGGAGCACAGATACGCAGTATTTT. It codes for CASSLRTGSTDTQYF.

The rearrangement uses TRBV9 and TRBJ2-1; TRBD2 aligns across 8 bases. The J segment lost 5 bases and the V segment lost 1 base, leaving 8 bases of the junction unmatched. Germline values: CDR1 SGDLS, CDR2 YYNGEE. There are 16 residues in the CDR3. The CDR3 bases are TGTGCCAGCAGCGTAAGTTCGGGACTAGGGGACAATGAGCAGTTCTTC. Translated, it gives CASSVSSGLGDNEQFF.

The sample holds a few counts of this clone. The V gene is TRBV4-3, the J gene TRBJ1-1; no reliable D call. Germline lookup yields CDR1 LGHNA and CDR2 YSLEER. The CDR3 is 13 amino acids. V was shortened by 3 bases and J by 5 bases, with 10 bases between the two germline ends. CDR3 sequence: CASSHLRDTEAFF. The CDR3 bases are TGCGCCAGCAGCCACTTGAGAGATACTGAAGCTTTCTTT.

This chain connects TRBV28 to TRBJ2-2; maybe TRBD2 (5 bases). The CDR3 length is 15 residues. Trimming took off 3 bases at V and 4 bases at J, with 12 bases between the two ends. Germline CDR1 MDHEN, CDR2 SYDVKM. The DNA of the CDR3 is TGTGCCAGCAGTTTGGACGGGGTGGGCACCGGGGAGCTGTTTTTT. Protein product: CASSLDGVGTGELFF. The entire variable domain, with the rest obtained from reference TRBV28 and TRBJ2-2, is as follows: DVKVTQSSRYLVKRTGEKVFLECVQDMDHENMFWYRQDPGLGLRLIYFSYDVKMKEKGDIPEGYSVSREKKERFSLILESASTNQTSMYLCASSLDGVGTGELFFGEGSRLTVL.